The clone carrying this T cell receptor beta chain has a handful of counts. Some clones are missing from TCRdb's copy, which holds only in-frame ones; the method was immunoSEQ multiplex PCR. The table shows roughly 10,000 clones, with 85% occurring only once. This sample is drawn from a study of tumor T cells in aggressive B-cell lymphoma. The CDR3 is 14 residues long. V lost 3 bases and J 3 bases, leaving 8 bases between the germline ends. Per the germline V gene, CDR1 is ENHRY and CDR2 is SYGVKD. This receptor was taken from an adult with diffuse large B cell lymphoma. The V and J genes are TRBV10-3 and TRBJ2-2; no clear D gene. Specimen: tumor tissue. The CDR3 spells CAISDRPYTGELFF. In DNA, the CDR3 is TGTGCCATCAGTGACAGGCCATACACCGGGGAGCTGTTTTTT.